Shown below are 12 T cell receptor beta chains from a single sample sequenced in a study of cytomegalovirus exposure and HLA in healthy donors. This PCR relied on a set of 60 Vbeta primers and 13 Jbeta primers. Only in-frame clones appear in the TCRdb table, and some are missing; sequencing was by immunoSEQ multiplex PCR. This table has fewer than 130,000 clones, 60% to 85% appearing once. Sequencing was done on a sample of PBMCs. The receptor source for this set is a female donor in good health and CMV-seropositive.

This chain uses TRBV7-3 with TRBJ2-1, with a possible D match to TRBD2 (6 bases). The germline CDR1 and CDR2 sequences are SGHTA and FQGTGA. V lost 2 bases, J lost 0 bases, and 11 bases lay in between. The CDR3 extends over 16 amino acids. CDR3 coding DNA: TGTGCCAGCAGCTTACTCTCCGGGAGCTCCTACAATGAGCAGTTCTTC. Encoded protein: CASSLLSGSSYNEQFF. Using reference TRBV7-3 and TRBJ2-1 for the parts outside the CDR3, the full variable domain is GAGVSQTPSNKVTEKGKYVELRCDPISGHTALYWYRQSLGQGPEFLIYFQGTGAADDSGLPNDRFFAVRPEGSVSTLKIQRTERGDSAVYLCASSLLSGSSYNEQFFGPGTRLTVL.

The V and J genes are TRBV9 and TRBJ2-7; a possible D gene is TRBD1 (6 bases). The V end was cut by 0 bases, the J end by 7 bases, with 11 bases between. The germline CDR1 and CDR2 sequences are SGDLS and YYNGEE. The CDR3 covers 13 residues. The CDR3 nucleotides read TGTGCCAGCAGCGTAGGGAACCAGGGGGAGCAGTACTTC. This encodes CASSVGNQGEQYF.

The chain combines TRBV4-1 with TRBJ2-1, with TRBD2 identical over 14 bases. CDR1 MGHRA and CDR2 YSYEKL come from the germline V gene. The CDR3 sequence is 16 residues long. J lost 8 bases, V lost 4 bases, and 7 bases had no gene match. CDR3 sequence reads: CASSPRTSGRFYEQFF. In nucleotides, the CDR3 is TGCGCCAGCAGCCCACGGACTAGCGGGAGGTTCTATGAGCAGTTCTTC.

The genes are TRBV5-1 and TRBJ2-1, with a tentative D call TRBD2 (5 bases). The V gene lost 0 bases and the J gene lost 6 bases, with 13 bases spanning the gap. The V gene's germline CDR1 is SGHRS and CDR2 YFSETQ. This CDR3 is built from 15 residues. The CDR3 loop reads CASSLGVGASNEQFF. The CDR3 nucleotides are TGCGCCAGCAGCTTGGGCGTGGGAGCATCCAATGAGCAGTTCTTC.

The J gene is TRBJ2-5, the V gene TRBV13; D call uncertain. Germline values: CDR1 PRHDT, CDR2 FYEKMQ (reference sequence). This CDR3 contains 14 residues. V was shortened by 5 bases and J by 1 base, with 11 bases between the two germline ends. The CDR3 reads CASSQGWAQETQYF. The CDR3, as DNA: TGTGCCAGCAGCCAAGGATGGGCCCAAGAGACCCAGTACTTC.

Only one count was recorded for this clone. J is TRBJ2-1 and V is TRBV19, with D maybe TRBD2 (5 bases). Trimming removed 6 bases from V and 0 bases from J, with 15 bases in between. This CDR3 comprises 16 residues. Germline CDR1 reads LNHDA; CDR2 reads SQIVND (reference sequence). CDR3 in amino acids: CASSMDSTVSYNEQFF. The DNA of the CDR3 is TGTGCCAGTAGCATGGACTCGACCGTCTCCTACAATGAGCAGTTCTTC.

The chain recombines TRBV5-1 with TRBJ1-4; 10 bases are a match to TRBD1. Germline CDR1 reads SGHRS; CDR2 reads YFSETQ. J lost 4 bases, V lost 4 bases, and 7 bases had no gene match. This CDR3 contains 16 residues. DNA of the CDR3: TGCGCCAGCAGCCAGGGACAGGGGACTTATAATGAAAAACTGTTTTTT. Translation: CASSQGQGTYNEKLFF.

This chain connects TRBV7-3 to TRBJ2-1; D gene ambiguous. The CDR3 runs to 13 residues. V lost 2 bases to trimming and J lost 3 bases, with 5 bases between them. Germline assignment: CDR1 SGHTA and CDR2 FQGTGA. The CDR3 loop is CASSLAVYNEQFF. The CDR3 bases are TGTGCCAGCAGCTTAGCGGTCTACAATGAGCAGTTCTTC.

V is TRBV18 and J is TRBJ1-2, with 8 bases aligning to TRBD1. The trim removed 5 bases at V and 5 bases at J, leaving 4 bases unmatched. The germline gives CDR1 KGHSH, CDR2 LQKENI. The CDR3 sequence is 13 residues long. The CDR3 loop reads CASSTDRAYGYTF. CDR3 nucleotides: TGTGCCAGCTCAACGGACAGGGCTTATGGCTACACCTTC.

The chain carries TRBV27 and TRBJ2-6, with D possibly being TRBD2 (6 bases). Germline CDR1 is MNHEY and CDR2 is SMNVEV (reference sequence). Trimming shortened V by 3 bases and J by 0 bases, and 15 bases separated the two germline ends. The CDR3 consists of 18 residues. DNA for the CDR3: TGTGCCAGCAGTTTGGGCAGGGAGGTTAACTCTGGGGCCAACGTCCTGACTTTC. Translation: CASSLGREVNSGANVLTF. Together with reference TRBV27 and TRBJ2-6, the CDR3 gives the full variable domain: EAQVTQNPRYLITVTGKKLTVTCSQNMNHEYMSWYRQDPGLGLRQIYYSMNVEVTDKGDVPEGYKVSRKEKRNFPLILESPSPNQTSLYFCASSLGREVNSGANVLTFGAGSRLTVL.

CDR3 amino acids: CASSPWAENTGELFF. The CDR3 DNA follows: TGTGCCAGCTCACCATGGGCAGAGAACACCGGGGAGCTGTTTTTT. The chain is built from TRBV18 and TRBJ2-2; D is ambiguous. The CDR3 loop spans 15 amino acids. The ends were cut back, 2 bases at V and 1 base at J, with 8 bases in the middle. Germline CDR1 reads KGHSH; CDR2 reads LQKENI.

This chain links TRBV5-4 with TRBJ2-5, with 8 bases matching TRBD1. The V segment lost 4 bases and the J segment 3 bases; nucleotides outside the gene matches: 5. This CDR3 contains 14 residues. Germline V gene lookup returns CDR1 SGHNT and CDR2 YYREEE (reference sequence). The CDR3 DNA is TGTGCCAGCAGCATTAGGACAGGGAAAGAGACCCAGTACTTC. This sequence encodes CASSIRTGKETQYF.